What follows are 7 T cell receptor beta chains derived from one specimen sequenced in a study of beta chain features in type 1 diabetes. Study-wide points: Researchers report that Type 1 diabetes patients had moderately but significantly shorter TCRB CDR3s across all four CD4+ subsets.

These receptors have no known antigen. Every bit of the isolated RNA underwent reverse transcription, so sequencing read expressed TCRB transcripts. The method was immunoSEQ multiplex PCR; TCRdb's version includes in-frame clones alone and lacks a portion of them. The sample has roughly 24,000 clones, about three fifths seen once; the top ten hold roughly 0.37%. Sequencing used stem cell memory CD4+ T cells from blood. The receptors shown here come from a man aged 18 to 35 with type 1 diabetes.

The V gene is TRBV30, the J gene TRBJ1-5; the D is unclear. Germline V gives CDR1 GTSNPN, CDR2 SVGIG (reference sequence). The CDR3 runs to 14 residues. Trimming took 6 bases from V and 1 from J, leaving 13 bases between them. This chain's CDR3 is CACARAVSNQPQHF. DNA for the CDR3: TGTGCCTGTGCCAGAGCGGTAAGCAATCAGCCCCAGCATTTT.

The chain recombines TRBV29-1 with TRBJ2-1; 7 positions agree with TRBD1. In germline, CDR1 is SQVTM, CDR2 ANQGSEA. After removal of 7 bases from V and 8 bases from J, the junction contained 8 bases not matched to a gene. The CDR3 is made up of 12 amino acids. CDR3 sequence: CSGRQGSDEQFF. The CDR3 DNA sequence: TGCAGCGGGAGACAGGGAAGCGATGAGCAGTTCTTC.

The V gene is TRBV9, the J gene TRBJ2-1; TRBD1 matches at 9 bases. Germline loops: CDR1 SGDLS, CDR2 YYNGEE. Trimming removed 0 bases from V and 3 bases from J; junction bases left unmatched: 7. The CDR3 is 17 residues long. The CDR3 region has the DNA TGTGCCAGCAGCGTAGAGGTCTCGGGACAGGGCTACAATGAGCAGTTCTTC. Its translation: CASSVEVSGQGYNEQFF.

J is TRBJ2-3 and V is TRBV5-6, with D unclear. The V gene's germline CDR1 is SGHDT and CDR2 YYEEEE. Trimming left V 0 bases short and J 2 bases short, with 7 bases between. The CDR3 consists of 14 residues. The CDR3 spells CASSLDYFTDTQYF. CDR3 DNA sequence: TGTGCCAGCAGCTTGGACTACTTCACAGATACGCAGTATTTT.

V is TRBV5-5 and J is TRBJ2-7, with 8 bases aligning to TRBD1. Trimming cost V 2 bases and J 2 bases; bases outside gene matches: 6. The CDR3 consists of 15 residues. The germline V gene encodes CDR1 SGHKS and CDR2 YYEKEE (reference sequence). The CDR3 coding sequence is TGTGCCAGCAGCTTCGGACAGGGTAGAACCTACGAGCAGTACTTC. Translated, it gives CASSFGQGRTYEQYF.

The gene calls are TRBV6-5 and TRBJ1-1; TRBD1 agrees at 8 bases. The V and J ends lost 5 bases and 3 bases, in that order; junction bases with no gene match: 2. Looked up from germline, CDR1 is MNHEY and CDR2 is SVGAGI. CDR3 length: 13 residues. CDR3 residues: CASSPTGDTEAFF. The CDR3 bases are TGTGCCAGCAGTCCGACAGGGGACACTGAAGCTTTCTTT.

V is TRBV19 and J is TRBJ2-1; D not resolved. V gave up 7 bases and J gave up 2 bases, with 12 bases separating them. This CDR3 region has 14 residues. Germline assignment: CDR1 LNHDA and CDR2 SQIVND (reference sequence). CDR3 loop: CASTKTDTYNEQFF. The CDR3 region has the DNA TGTGCCAGTACCAAGACCGACACCTACAATGAGCAGTTCTTC.